The 15 T cell receptor beta chains reported below all come from one sample, sequenced in a study of blood T cell repertoires in COVID-19. The data were produced by immunoSEQ multiplex PCR, yet TCRdb's version contains in-frame clones alone and is incomplete. The table lists 62,000 or so clones, about 70% of them singletons. Sequenced: peripheral blood. These receptors all stem from a human donor in a cohort sampled during active COVID-19.

The CDR3 DNA sequence: TGTGCCAGCAGCCCCGGACAGCAAGTCACAGATACGCAGTATTTT. It encodes CASSPGQQVTDTQYF. J is TRBJ2-3 and V is TRBV7-2; weak D call: TRBD1 (6 bases). V lost 5 bases to trimming and J lost 2 bases, with 14 bases between them. This CDR3 has 15 amino acids. The germline V gene encodes CDR1 SGHTA and CDR2 FQGNSA.

The chain links TRBV30 to TRBJ2-3; TRBD2 agrees at 8 bases. Germline-derived CDR1 and CDR2 are GTSNPN and SVGIG (reference sequence). CDR3 length equals 17 residues. Trimming cost V 1 base and J 0 bases; bases outside gene matches: 9. The CDR3 here is CAWSAPMSGGSTDTQYF. In nucleotides, the CDR3 is TGTGCCTGGAGTGCCCCAATGAGCGGGGGTAGCACAGATACGCAGTATTTT.

This CDR3 is CASGFNRDEQYF. CDR3 bases: TGTGCCAGCGGTTTCAACAGGGACGAGCAGTACTTC. The V gene is TRBV7-8, the J gene TRBJ2-7, with D tentatively TRBD1 (6 bases). The V gene's germline CDR1 is SGHVS and CDR2 FQNEAQ. The CDR3 sequence is 12 residues long. V was shortened by 8 bases and J by 5 bases, with 13 bases between the two germline ends.

The genes are TRBV15 and TRBJ2-5; maybe TRBD2 (6 bases). The CDR3 length is 16 residues. Germline V lookup: CDR1 LNHNV, CDR2 YYDKDF (reference sequence). The V and J ends lost 0 bases and 3 bases respectively, with 14 bases between them. The CDR3 coding sequence is TGTGCCACCAGCAGAGATCTCGGGAGCCCCGAAGAGACCCAGTACTTC. This codes for CATSRDLGSPEETQYF.

The chain recombines TRBV7-8 with TRBJ1-5; 8 bases agree with TRBD1. The germline V gene has CDR1 SGHVS and CDR2 FQNEAQ. The V gene end was trimmed by 4 bases and the J gene end by 10 bases; junction bases not matched to a gene: 15. The CDR3 loop spans 16 amino acids. CDR3 DNA sequence: TGTGCCAGCAGCTCAGGCCGGGACAGGCAAAAAACTCCCCAGCATTTT. Amino acid sequence: CASSSGRDRQKTPQHF.

This sequence joins TRBV27 and TRBJ2-3; TRBD2 is a possible D gene (6 bases). Looked up from germline, CDR1 is MNHEY and CDR2 is SMNVEV (reference sequence). V lost 6 bases and J 2 bases, leaving 18 bases between the germline ends. The CDR3 loop spans 16 amino acids. The CDR3 loop is CASSPGGLAHTDTQYF. DNA for the CDR3: TGTGCCAGCAGCCCCGGGGGACTCGCCCACACAGATACGCAGTATTTT.

V usage is TRBV6-5 and J usage is TRBJ1-6, with D possibly matching TRBD1 (6 bases). This CDR3 comprises 13 residues. Trimming took 6 bases from V and 4 from J, leaving 7 bases between them. Germline values: CDR1 MNHEY, CDR2 SVGAGI. CDR3 DNA sequence: TGTGCCAGCAGGGGGACATATAATTCACCCCTCCACTTT. Protein product: CASRGTYNSPLHF.

The CDR3 spells CASSQVNTNTGELFF. CDR3 DNA: TGCGCCAGCAGCCAAGTGAACACCAACACCGGGGAGCTGTTTTTT. The genes are TRBV4-1 and TRBJ2-2, with D unresolved. CDR3 length: 15 residues. Germline CDR1 reads MGHRA; CDR2 reads YSYEKL. V was pared by 1 base and J by 2 bases, with 8 bases between.

The chain is built from TRBV5-8 and TRBJ1-1; weak D call: TRBD1 (6 bases). Germline values: CDR1 SGHTS, CDR2 YDEGEE. CDR3 size: 14 residues. The V end lost 4 bases, the J end lost 5 bases, and 15 bases lay between the germline ends. The CDR3 loop reads CASSRKTGRTEAFF. In DNA form, the CDR3 reads TGTGCCAGCAGCCGTAAAACAGGGCGAACTGAAGCTTTCTTT.

This clone was counted between two and nine times. The chain couples TRBV19 to TRBJ2-2; 9 positions agree with TRBD2. CDR3 length equals 18 residues. The germline CDR1 and CDR2 sequences are LNHDA and SQIVND (reference sequence). V dropped 0 bases and J dropped 4; count of bases not matched to a gene: 9. CDR3 residues: CASSIDQGTSRFTGELFF. The DNA of the CDR3 is TGTGCCAGTAGTATAGATCAGGGGACTAGCAGGTTCACCGGGGAGCTGTTTTTT.

Only one count was recorded for this clone. The chain carries TRBV5-1 and TRBJ1-1; D is undetermined. Germline V gene lookup returns CDR1 SGHRS and CDR2 YFSETQ. Trimming removed 0 bases from V and 0 bases from J, with 12 bases in between. The CDR3 spans 16 residues. Written as DNA, the CDR3 is TGCGCCAGCAGCTTGGAATTCGGGTCGATGAACACTGAAGCTTTCTTT. Translation gives CASSLEFGSMNTEAFF.

The chain couples TRBV28 to TRBJ1-3, with unresolved D. V lost 6 bases, J lost 2 bases, and 5 bases lay in between. CDR3 length equals 12 residues. CDR1 and CDR2 (germline): MDHEN, SYDVKM. The CDR3 DNA reads TGTGCCAGCAGGACTCCTGGAAACACCATATATTTT. Translating it yields CASRTPGNTIYF.

This clone was detected only once. The chain combines TRBV6-4 with TRBJ2-2; D remains ambiguous. Germline lookup yields CDR1 MRHNA and CDR2 SNTAGT. The CDR3 loop spans 14 amino acids. V was shortened by 5 bases and J by 3 bases, with 10 bases between the two germline ends. CDR3 coding DNA: TGTGCCAGCAGTTTTGGGCAGGACACCGGGGAGCTGTTTTTT. Its translation is CASSFGQDTGELFF.

Only a few counts were recorded for this clone. The chain links TRBV7-9 to TRBJ2-3; 9 nucleotides match TRBD1. CDR3 size: 16 residues. CDR1 SEHNR and CDR2 FQNEAQ come from the germline V gene (reference sequence). V lost 5 bases and J lost 4; bases outside the gene matches: 10. For the CDR3, the DNA is TGTGCCAGCAGCAATCCAACACAGGGGGCCTCAGATACGCAGTATTTT. Translating it yields CASSNPTQGASDTQYF.

The chain joins TRBV11-3 to TRBJ2-5; 11 nucleotides match TRBD1. The germline V gene has CDR1 SGHNT and CDR2 YENEEA. With V trimmed by 5 bases and J by 4 bases, 3 bases remained unmatched. The CDR3 is 14 amino acids. This chain's CDR3 is CASSLGTGGETQYF. Written as DNA, the CDR3 is TGTGCCAGCAGCCTGGGGACAGGGGGAGAGACCCAGTACTTC.